These 30 T cell receptor beta chains were all obtained from the same sample, sequenced in a study of cytotoxic CD8 clonotypes in ibrutinib-treated CLL. Profiling relied on immunoSEQ multiplex PCR, and the TCRdb table lists in-frame clones only, not all of them. There are around 14,000 clones in the sample; roughly two thirds occur only once, and under 6.5% lies in the top ten. The sequencing used PBMCs, collected before ibrutinib treatment. Receptors were obtained from a human donor with chronic lymphocytic leukemia.

The V gene is TRBV12-5, the J gene TRBJ1-2, with TRBD1 matching 11 bases. The germline CDR1 and CDR2 sequences are LGHNT and FRNRAP. The CDR3 consists of 15 residues. V lost 1 base and J lost 7; bases outside the gene matches: 5. CDR3 nucleotide sequence: TGTGCTAGTGGTTTGGGGACAGGGGGCGTGGGTGGCTACACCTTC. Translating it yields CASGLGTGGVGGYTF.

This chain connects TRBV28 to TRBJ1-1, with D maybe TRBD1 (6 bases). Trimming removed 4 bases at V and 6 bases at J, with 12 bases between. Germline CDR1 MDHEN, CDR2 SYDVKM. The CDR3 consists of 13 residues. In DNA form, the CDR3 reads TGTGCCAGCAGTTGGGGGGCTCGGGCTGAAGCTTTCTTT. It translates to CASSWGARAEAFF.

This clone was counted between two and nine times. The V gene is TRBV5-1, the J gene TRBJ2-2; tentative D call: TRBD1 (5 bases). The germline V gene has CDR1 SGHRS and CDR2 YFSETQ. CDR3 size: 17 residues. V lost 1 base and J 4 bases, leaving 17 bases between the germline ends. The CDR3 region has the DNA TGCGCCAGCAGCTTGTCCGTCCAGGGATTGAGCACCGGGGAGCTGTTTTTT. Its translation is CASSLSVQGLSTGELFF. Looking up the rest from reference TRBV5-1 and TRBJ2-2 gives the full variable domain: KAGVTQTPRYLIKTRGQQVTLSCSPISGHRSVSWYQQTPGQGLQFLFEYFSETQRNKGNFPGRFSGRQFSNSRSEMNVSTLELGDSALYLCASSLSVQGLSTGELFFGEGSRLTVL.

The chain joins TRBV7-9 to TRBJ2-1; TRBD2 aligns across 11 bases. J gave up 4 bases and V 5 bases, and 10 bases lay outside the gene matches. The CDR3 is 17 residues long. Germline-derived CDR1 and CDR2 are SEHNR and FQNEAQ (reference sequence). The CDR3 region is CASSLSGRAEFYNEQFF. CDR3 DNA sequence: TGTGCCAGCAGCCTTAGCGGGAGGGCCGAGTTTTACAATGAGCAGTTCTTC.

The chain carries TRBV7-2 and TRBJ2-7; D remains ambiguous. V was clipped by 6 bases and J by 3 bases, with 18 bases between them. This CDR3 spans 15 amino acids. CDR1 and CDR2 from the germline V gene are SGHTA and FQGNSA. The CDR3 bases are TGTGCCAGCAGGAGCCAACCGGGCCATGACTACGAGCAGTACTTC. Protein: CASRSQPGHDYEQYF.

The V gene is TRBV18, the J gene TRBJ2-7, with D possibly being TRBD2 (5 bases). CDR3 length: 15 amino acids. CDR1 is KGHSH and CDR2 is LQKENI in the germline V gene. The V end lost 3 bases, the J end lost 3 bases, and 15 bases lay between the germline ends. In nucleotides, the CDR3 is TGTGCCAGCTCACCGTCCGGGGATGTAGGCTACGAGCAGTACTTC. Translating it yields CASSPSGDVGYEQYF.

The table lists this clone with a few counts. The chain uses TRBV9 and TRBJ2-7; D gene unclear. Trimming stripped 0 bases from V and 3 bases from J, with 7 bases between. From germline, CDR1 is SGDLS and CDR2 YYNGEE. CDR3 length equals 13 residues. CDR3 in amino acids: CASSVDQGYEQYF. The CDR3 bases are TGTGCCAGCAGCGTAGATCAAGGCTACGAGCAGTACTTC.

The genes are TRBV4-3 and TRBJ2-3; perhaps D is TRBD1 or TRBD2 (5 bases each). Germline V gives CDR1 LGHNA, CDR2 YSLEER. The V end lost 4 bases, the J end lost 2 bases, and 13 bases lay between the germline ends. This CDR3 is built from 15 residues. The CDR3: CASSPLRGHTDTQYF. CDR3 nucleotide sequence: TGCGCCAGCAGCCCCCTTCGGGGCCACACAGATACGCAGTATTTT.

The chain joins TRBV7-7 to TRBJ2-5; D is perhaps TRBD1 or TRBD2 (5 bases each). Germline CDR1 and CDR2: SSHAT and FNYEAQ (reference sequence). The CDR3 has 14 residues. Trimming took 1 base from V and 4 from J, leaving 10 bases between them. CDR3 residues: CASSLVGGGETQYF. The CDR3 bases are TGTGCCAGCAGCTTAGTCGGTGGGGGAGAGACCCAGTACTTC.

The chain combines TRBV5-1 with TRBJ2-3; no clear D gene. The CDR3 consists of 14 residues. Germline assignment: CDR1 SGHRS and CDR2 YFSETQ. With 0 bases removed from V and 2 bases from J, the gap between germline ends came to 7 bases. CDR3 region: CASSLVSNTDTQYF. In nucleotides, the CDR3 is TGCGCCAGCAGCTTGGTGTCTAACACAGATACGCAGTATTTT.

The chain combines TRBV4-2 with TRBJ1-4; D remains unclear. Germline V lookup: CDR1 LGHNA, CDR2 YNFKEQ. The V and J ends lost 0 bases and 4 bases respectively, with 9 bases between them. The CDR3 extends over 15 amino acids. DNA of the CDR3: TGTGCCAGCAGCCAAGAATTTGGAGGTAATGAAAAACTGTTTTTT. Its translation is CASSQEFGGNEKLFF.

The rearrangement joins TRBV18 to TRBJ2-5, with D tentatively TRBD2 (6 bases). V lost 1 base and J lost 10, with 13 bases in between. The CDR3 has 13 amino acids. The V gene's germline CDR1 is KGHSH and CDR2 LQKENI. The CDR3 reads CASSPRDPGGQYF. The CDR3 coding sequence is TGTGCCAGCTCACCACGGGACCCCGGGGGCCAGTACTTC.

The chain is built from TRBV7-3 and TRBJ2-1, with D perhaps matching TRBD1 or TRBD2 (5 bases each). In germline, CDR1 is SGHTA, CDR2 FQGTGA. The CDR3 has 14 amino acids. Trimming pared 4 bases from V and 4 bases from J, leaving 11 bases between. The DNA of the CDR3 is TGTGCCAGCAGCTCGGGACGGTCTTACAATGAGCAGTTCTTC. Translation gives CASSSGRSYNEQFF.

This chain uses TRBV5-1 with TRBJ2-3, with TRBD2 matching over 9 bases. The V and J ends lost 5 bases and 2 bases, in that order; junction bases with no gene match: 3. Germline V lookup: CDR1 SGHRS, CDR2 YFSETQ. This CDR3 is built from 14 residues. CDR3 protein: CASRAGGITDTQYF. The DNA for the CDR3 is TGCGCCAGCAGGGCGGGAGGGATCACAGATACGCAGTATTTT. Complete variable domain (other parts from reference TRBV5-1 and TRBJ2-3): KAGVTQTPRYLIKTRGQQVTLSCSPISGHRSVSWYQQTPGQGLQFLFEYFSETQRNKGNFPGRFSGRQFSNSRSEMNVSTLELGDSALYLCASRAGGITDTQYFGPGTRLTVL.

This rearrangement joins TRBV28 to TRBJ2-1, with TRBD2 as a possible D gene (5 bases). The germline V and J ends were trimmed by 5 bases and 2 bases, with 10 bases remaining between them. This CDR3 comprises 14 residues. Looked up from germline, CDR1 is MDHEN and CDR2 is SYDVKM. The CDR3 sequence is CASSPGGAYNEQFF. The CDR3 DNA reads as TGTGCCAGCAGTCCCGGAGGCGCCTACAATGAGCAGTTCTTC.

This sequence joins TRBV19 and TRBJ1-1, with TRBD1 matching 10 bases. Germline CDR1 and CDR2: LNHDA and SQIVND (reference sequence). This CDR3 spans 16 amino acids. J lost 4 bases, V lost 3 bases, and 8 bases had no gene match. CDR3 nucleotides: TGTGCCAGTAGTATGACCGGGACAGGGGTGCCCACTGAAGCTTTCTTT. This encodes CASSMTGTGVPTEAFF.

The chain links TRBV7-9 to TRBJ2-3; weak D call: TRBD2 (5 bases). CDR1 is SEHNR and CDR2 is FQNEAQ in the germline V gene (reference sequence). The CDR3 covers 14 residues. V was shortened by 2 bases and J by 7 bases, with 13 bases between the two germline ends. CDR3 DNA: TGTGCCAGCAGCTTAACACTAGGTTGGCATACGCAGTATTTT. This encodes CASSLTLGWHTQYF.

The chain links TRBV18 to TRBJ1-1; D gene ambiguous. Germline V CDR1 and CDR2: KGHSH, LQKENI. The CDR3 covers 13 residues. Trimming removed 3 bases from V and 6 bases from J, with 11 bases in between. CDR3 nucleotide sequence: TGTGCCAGCTCACCGATGGGTCTTCCTGAAGCTTTCTTT. The encoded protein is CASSPMGLPEAFF.

The rearrangement uses TRBV2 and TRBJ2-7; D might be TRBD1 or TRBD2, each matching 5 bases. The germline CDR1 and CDR2 sequences are SNHLY and FYNNEI. The CDR3 is made up of 13 amino acids. V was clipped by 5 bases and J by 5 bases, with 13 bases between them. CDR3 nucleotide sequence: TGTGCCAGCAGTAGGCAGGGAGTCCACGAGCAGTACTTC. Translated: CASSRQGVHEQYF.

The chain recombines TRBV5-1 with TRBJ1-1, with D perhaps matching TRBD1 (5 bases). The CDR3 spans 14 residues. Trimming took off 0 bases at V and 6 bases at J, with 12 bases between the two ends. CDR1 and CDR2 (germline): SGHRS, YFSETQ. The CDR3 protein is CASSLGGRRSEAFF. In DNA, the CDR3 is TGCGCCAGCAGCTTGGGGGGCAGGCGGTCTGAAGCTTTCTTT.

The V call is TRBV28, the J call TRBJ2-7, with 7 bases lining up with TRBD1. V was pared by 7 bases and J by 2 bases, with 11 bases of the junction left unmatched. Per germline, CDR1 MDHEN and CDR2 SYDVKM. CDR3 length equals 15 residues. This CDR3 reads CASTLGQALTYEQYF. CDR3 nucleotides: TGTGCCAGCACTCTAGGACAGGCCTTAACCTACGAGCAGTACTTC.

The J gene is TRBJ2-2, the V gene TRBV7-3; TRBD1 agrees at 10 bases. Germline V CDR1 and CDR2: SGHTA, FQGTGA. V lost 5 bases, J lost 4 bases, and 4 bases stayed unmatched. The CDR3 extends over 15 amino acids. The CDR3 nucleotides read TGTGCCAGCAGCCCCCGACAGGGGGCCACCGGGGAGCTGTTTTTT. Residues: CASSPRQGATGELFF.

The J gene is TRBJ1-6, the V gene TRBV6-1; D possibly corresponds to TRBD1 (5 bases). The V gene lost 7 bases and the J gene lost 5 bases, with 12 bases spanning the gap. Per the germline V gene, CDR1 is MNHNS and CDR2 is SASEGT. The CDR3 runs to 14 residues. CDR3 amino acids: CASTPGRNNSPLHF. CDR3 bases: TGTGCCAGCACCCCGGGACGGAATAATTCACCCCTCCACTTT.

V usage is TRBV18 and J usage is TRBJ1-4; D is unresolved. Germline V gene lookup returns CDR1 KGHSH and CDR2 LQKENI. Trimming took off 3 bases at V and 2 bases at J, with 7 bases between the two ends. The CDR3 covers 14 residues. As DNA, the CDR3 is TGTGCCAGCTCACCGGGGTTCACTAATGAAAAACTGTTTTTT. Protein sequence: CASSPGFTNEKLFF.

The rearrangement uses TRBV9 and TRBJ2-1, with TRBD1 matching over 10 bases. The CDR3 has 15 residues. The V gene's germline CDR1 is SGDLS and CDR2 YYNGEE. V lost 3 bases, J lost 8 bases, and 8 bases stayed unmatched. As DNA, the CDR3 is TGTGCCAGCAGCGCCCCGGGACAGGGGATCGATGAGCAGTTCTTC. It translates to CASSAPGQGIDEQFF.

This chain joins TRBV30 and TRBJ2-1; 9 bases are shared with TRBD1. The CDR3 has 14 amino acids. Germline V gene lookup returns CDR1 GTSNPN and CDR2 SVGIG (reference sequence). V shed 2 bases and J 9 bases; nucleotides not matched to a gene: 8. The chain's CDR3 is CAWSRDRAEGEQFF. The DNA for the CDR3 is TGTGCCTGGAGTAGGGACAGGGCGGAGGGTGAGCAGTTCTTC.

This chain joins TRBV14 and TRBJ2-2; possible D gene TRBD1, 6 bases. The V end was cut by 3 bases, the J end by 0 bases, with 11 bases between. The CDR3 runs 16 residues. The germline V gene encodes CDR1 SGHDN and CDR2 FVKESK. In DNA, the CDR3 is TGTGCCAGCAGCCATTCGGGACAACCGAACACCGGGGAGCTGTTTTTT. Its protein product is CASSHSGQPNTGELFF.

The CDR3 region is CASSSAASYEQYF. CDR3 nucleotides: TGTGCCAGTAGTTCGGCGGCCTCCTACGAGCAGTACTTC. The chain employs TRBV19 and TRBJ2-7; the D is unclear. V shed 5 bases and J shed 0 bases, with 8 bases lying between them. Germline CDR1 reads LNHDA; CDR2 reads SQIVND (reference sequence). This CDR3 region has 13 residues.

A single count supports this clone. CDR3 region: CASAAAGSGRNEQFF. The CDR3 DNA follows: TGTGCCAGCGCTGCCGCGGGGAGCGGGAGGAATGAGCAGTTCTTC. The chain uses TRBV7-9 and TRBJ2-1; 9 positions match TRBD2. V lost 8 bases to trimming and J lost 7 bases; unmatched junction nucleotides: 12. Germline CDR1 SEHNR, CDR2 FQNEAQ (reference sequence). CDR3 length: 15 residues.

There are a few counts of this clone. V is TRBV7-2 and J is TRBJ1-5; D is ambiguous. CDR1 is SGHTA, CDR2 FQGNSA, per germline. V was trimmed by 1 base and J by 0 bases, leaving 7 bases between them. The CDR3 totals 15 residues. The CDR3 region has the DNA TGTGCCAGCAGCTTAGTCGGCCGTAGCAATCAGCCCCAGCATTTT. The encoded protein is CASSLVGRSNQPQHF.